This passage covers 13 T cell receptor beta chains from one sample sequenced in a study of radiotherapy plus CTLA-4 blockade in lung cancer. TCRdb keeps only in-frame clones here, not all; method: immunoSEQ multiplex PCR. The sample carries about 38,000 clones, about 80% recorded once. Sequenced material: peripheral blood, taken from a patient treated with radiotherapy plus ipilimumab. These receptor sequences come from a human donor with non-small cell lung cancer who had stable disease on radiotherapy plus ipilimumab.

This rearrangement joins TRBV2 to TRBJ2-1; D perhaps matches TRBD2 (7 bases). The CDR3 runs to 16 residues. With 6 bases removed from V and 0 bases from J, the gap between germline ends came to 15 bases. Germline CDR1 is SNHLY and CDR2 is FYNNEI. CDR3 nucleotide sequence: TGTGCCAGCAGAGGGGGAGGGCCTCTCTCCTACAATGAGCAGTTCTTC. This translates into CASRGGGPLSYNEQFF.

This sequence joins TRBV7-9 and TRBJ1-6; D is perhaps TRBD1 (6 bases). This CDR3 has 17 amino acids. Trimming took 5 bases from V and 7 from J, leaving 21 bases between them. Germline-derived CDR1 and CDR2 are SEHNR and FQNEAQ (reference sequence). The CDR3 loop is CASSQPAGAGVNSPLHF. The CDR3 DNA sequence: TGTGCCAGCAGCCAACCTGCCGGCGCAGGGGTCAATTCACCCCTCCACTTT. Variable domain in full (rest from reference TRBV7-9 and TRBJ1-6): DTGVSQNPRHKITKRGQNVTFRCDPISEHNRLYWYRQTLGQGPEFLTYFQNEAQLEKSRLLSDRFSAERPKGSFSTLEIQRTEQGDSAMYLCASSQPAGAGVNSPLHFGNGTRLTVT.

CDR3 nucleotide sequence: TGTGCCAGCAGTGGGGACAGGGGCGGGACCTCTTATGGCTACACCTTC. Translated, it gives CASSGDRGGTSYGYTF. V and J are TRBV9 and TRBJ1-2; 10 positions agree with TRBD1. In germline, CDR1 is SGDLS, CDR2 YYNGEE. V was pared by 5 bases and J by 5 bases, with 12 bases of the junction left unmatched. The CDR3 extends over 16 amino acids. Complete variable domain (other parts from reference TRBV9 and TRBJ1-2): DSGVTQTPKHLITATGQRVTLRCSPRSGDLSVYWYQQSLDQGLQFLIQYYNGEERAKGNILERFSAQQFPDLHSELNLSSLELGDSALYFCASSGDRGGTSYGYTFGSGTRLTVV.

This clone was observed a few times. The CDR3 bases are TGTGCCAGCAGTAGAACAAGATCACCCCTCCACTTT. Protein product: CASSRTRSPLHF. The rearrangement joins TRBV6-5 to TRBJ1-6; D gene ambiguous. V shed 5 bases and J shed 10 bases, with 9 bases lying between them. The CDR3 consists of 12 residues. The germline gives CDR1 MNHEY, CDR2 SVGAGI.

The chain uses TRBV6-1 and TRBJ2-1, with a weak D call TRBD1 (6 bases). The CDR3 runs to 15 residues. In germline, CDR1 is MNHNS, CDR2 SASEGT. V was shortened by 4 bases and J by 0 bases, with 10 bases between the two germline ends. The CDR3 spells CASSATGSSYNEQFF. CDR3 DNA: TGTGCCAGCAGTGCCACAGGGAGCTCCTACAATGAGCAGTTCTTC.

V gene TRBV6-5 combines with J gene TRBJ1-2; no firm D call. Germline-derived CDR1 and CDR2 are MNHEY and SVGAGI. Deletions cut 5 bases from V and 8 bases from J, with 15 bases between. This CDR3 comprises 13 residues. This CDR3 is CASSPDAMKGYTF. The CDR3 DNA follows: TGTGCCAGCAGTCCCGACGCGATGAAGGGCTACACCTTC.

The chain carries TRBV2 and TRBJ1-5; D is uncertain. Trimming cost V 3 bases and J 3 bases, with 12 bases left between them. In germline, CDR1 is SNHLY, CDR2 FYNNEI. CDR3 length equals 15 residues. The CDR3 nucleotides read TGTGCCAGCAGTGACGCCCATATCCCCAATCAGCCCCAGCATTTT. The encoded protein is CASSDAHIPNQPQHF.

The CDR3 DNA reads as TGTGCCTGGAGTGACGGGGGCTATGGCTACACCTTC. Residues: CAWSDGGYGYTF. The chain uses TRBV30 and TRBJ1-2, with D possibly being TRBD1 (5 bases). The CDR3 sequence is 12 residues long. V was pared by 1 base and J by 4 bases, with 7 bases between. CDR1 is GTSNPN, CDR2 SVGIG, per germline (reference sequence).

In its sample, this clone was seen a few times. V is TRBV6-5 and J is TRBJ1-2, with a weak D call TRBD1 (5 bases). Germline lookup yields CDR1 MNHEY and CDR2 SVGAGI. The V gene lost 7 bases and the J gene lost 7 bases, with 16 bases spanning the gap. The CDR3 is made up of 13 amino acids. In nucleotides, the CDR3 is TGTGCCAGCACGTTGGCAGGGAAGAGTGGCTACACCTTC. Translating it yields CASTLAGKSGYTF.

The chain joins TRBV25-1 to TRBJ1-3; tentatively, D is TRBD1 (6 bases). Germline lookup yields CDR1 MGHDK and CDR2 SYGVNS. The V gene lost 5 bases and the J gene lost 2 bases, with 7 bases spanning the gap. This CDR3 is built from 13 residues. The CDR3 DNA reads TGTGCCAGCAGTTCAGGGGCTGGAAACACCATATATTTT. It yields the protein CASSSGAGNTIYF.

The rearrangement uses TRBV7-2 and TRBJ1-5; TRBD1 aligns across 9 bases. The CDR3 contains 15 residues. The V and J ends lost 1 base and 2 bases, in that order; junction bases with no gene match: 0. CDR1 and CDR2 from the germline V gene are SGHTA and FQGNSA. Here the CDR3 reads CASSLGTGGNQPQHF. The DNA of the CDR3 is TGTGCCAGCAGCTTAGGGACAGGGGGCAATCAGCCCCAGCATTTT.

The rearrangement uses TRBV5-4 and TRBJ2-2; D not certain. In germline, CDR1 is SGHNT, CDR2 YYREEE (reference sequence). The V end was cut by 7 bases, the J end by 6 bases, with 10 bases between. The CDR3 has 12 amino acids. The CDR3 sequence is CASQTWSGELFF. In DNA form, the CDR3 reads TGTGCCAGCCAGACGTGGTCCGGGGAGCTGTTTTTT.

This clone was detected a few times. The V gene is TRBV5-8, the J gene TRBJ1-2; D call uncertain. V gave up 0 bases and J gave up 5 bases, with 8 bases separating them. In germline, CDR1 is SGHTS, CDR2 YDEGEE. This CDR3 spans 13 amino acids. CDR3 sequence (DNA): TGTGCCAGCAGCTTGGTGAGGAGATATGGCTACACCTTC. As protein: CASSLVRRYGYTF.